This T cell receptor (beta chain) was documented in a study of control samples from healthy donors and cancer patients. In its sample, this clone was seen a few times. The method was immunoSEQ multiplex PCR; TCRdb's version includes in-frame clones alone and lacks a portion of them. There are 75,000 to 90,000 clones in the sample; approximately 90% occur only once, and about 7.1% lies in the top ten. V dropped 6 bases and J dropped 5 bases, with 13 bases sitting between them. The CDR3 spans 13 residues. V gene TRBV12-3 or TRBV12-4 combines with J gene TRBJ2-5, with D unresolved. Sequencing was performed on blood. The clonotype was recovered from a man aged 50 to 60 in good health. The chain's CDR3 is CASSPVGWETQYF. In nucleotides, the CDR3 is TGTGCCAGCAGCCCGGTGGGGTGGGAGACCCAGTACTTC.